One sample yielded the 32 T cell receptor beta chains listed below, sequenced in a study of control samples from healthy donors and cancer patients. TCRdb's table, derived via immunoSEQ multiplex PCR, lists solely in-frame clones and lacks some. This sample has 35,000 to 50,000 clones; 94% occur once, and the top ten carry about 24%. The specimen was blood. These receptors were collected from a man in his sixties in good health.

V usage is TRBV24-1 and J usage is TRBJ2-1; perhaps TRBD2 as D (6 bases). This CDR3 contains 16 residues. V dropped 4 bases and J dropped 1 base, with 13 bases sitting between them. Germline V gene sequence: CDR1 KGHDR, CDR2 SFDVKD. The CDR3 DNA sequence: TGTGCCACCAGTGACCCTACCGGGACTTCCTACAATGAGCAGTTCTTC. Its protein is CATSDPTGTSYNEQFF.

The rearrangement uses TRBV12-3 or TRBV12-4 and TRBJ2-7; no definite D call. Trimming took off 7 bases at V and 0 bases at J, with 7 bases between the two ends. The CDR3 contains 12 residues. CDR3: CASTSDSYEQYF. The CDR3 bases are TGTGCCAGCACTAGTGACTCCTACGAGCAGTACTTC.

The genes are TRBV5-1 and TRBJ2-7; TRBD2 aligns across 8 bases. There are 14 residues in the CDR3. The germline CDR1 and CDR2 sequences are SGHRS and YFSETQ. Trimming removed 1 base from V and 5 bases from J; junction bases left unmatched: 5. In nucleotides, the CDR3 is TGCGCCAGCAGCTTGTTCAGCGGGAGCGACGAGCAGTACTTC. This sequence encodes CASSLFSGSDEQYF.

The chain combines TRBV5-1 with TRBJ1-5; no clear D gene. CDR1 is SGHRS, CDR2 YFSETQ, per germline. V lost 0 bases to trimming and J lost 1 base, with 5 bases between them. The CDR3 has 14 amino acids. The CDR3 region has the DNA TGCGCCAGCAGCTTGGATGGGAGCAATCAGCCCCAGCATTTT. Translation: CASSLDGSNQPQHF.

The chain combines TRBV9 with TRBJ1-2; no clear D. Germline-derived CDR1 and CDR2 are SGDLS and YYNGEE. The CDR3 runs 14 residues. V dropped 7 bases and J dropped 0 bases, with 13 bases sitting between them. The CDR3 sequence is CASGQTVTNYGYTF. The DNA for the CDR3 is TGTGCCAGCGGTCAGACTGTTACTAACTATGGCTACACCTTC.

The chain joins TRBV5-4 to TRBJ1-1, with D perhaps TRBD1 (5 bases). CDR1 and CDR2 from the germline V gene are SGHNT and YYREEE (reference sequence). V was pared by 3 bases and J by 0 bases, with 12 bases between. This CDR3 is 15 amino acids long. CDR3 loop: CASSSPGPVNTEAFF. The CDR3 nucleotides read TGTGCCAGCAGCTCTCCGGGACCCGTGAACACTGAAGCTTTCTTT.

The V call is TRBV19, the J call TRBJ2-3; D not resolved. The CDR3 loop spans 15 amino acids. Looked up from germline, CDR1 is LNHDA and CDR2 is SQIVND (reference sequence). V lost 4 bases and J lost 2, with 13 bases in between. CDR3 sequence reads: CASSTSGQVTDTQYF. The CDR3 region has the DNA TGTGCCAGTAGTACAAGTGGGCAAGTCACAGATACGCAGTATTTT.

The CDR3 nucleotides read TGTGCCAGCAGCCAAGAAGTTAGCGCGTTTCAAGAGACCCAGTACTTC. This gives the protein CASSQEVSAFQETQYF. This rearrangement joins TRBV14 to TRBJ2-5; TRBD2 is a possible D gene (5 bases). The germline CDR1 and CDR2 sequences are SGHDN and FVKESK. The length of the CDR3 is 16 residues. Between the trimmed V and J ends, which lost 0 bases and 2 bases, there was a span of 13 bases. The full variable domain, rest sourced from reference TRBV14 and TRBJ2-5, is EAGVTQFPSHSVIEKGQTVTLRCDPISGHDNLYWYRRVMGKEIKFLLHFVKESKQDESGMPNNRFLAERTGGTYSTLKVQPAELEDSGVYFCASSQEVSAFQETQYFGPGTRLLVL.

The chain joins TRBV30 to TRBJ2-2, with D unclear. With 4 bases removed from V and 5 bases from J, the gap between germline ends came to 20 bases. Germline V lookup: CDR1 GTSNPN, CDR2 SVGIG (reference sequence). The CDR3 loop spans 16 amino acids. CDR3 DNA: TGTGCCTGGAAAGGAGCAAGGAAGTCATCTACCGGGGAGCTGTTTTTT. This sequence encodes CAWKGARKSSTGELFF.

This clone was detected only a few times. This rearrangement joins TRBV7-8 to TRBJ2-2; D ambiguous. V lost 3 bases and J 4 bases, leaving 15 bases between the germline ends. CDR1 and CDR2 (germline): SGHVS, FQNEAQ. The CDR3 runs 16 residues. The CDR3: CASSFRPLGATGELFF. The CDR3 nucleotides are TGTGCCAGCAGCTTTCGACCCCTCGGAGCCACCGGGGAGCTGTTTTTT.

This chain joins TRBV7-2 and TRBJ2-7, with 9 bases identical to TRBD1. V gave up 5 bases and J gave up 7 bases; unmatched junction bases: 12. This CDR3 has 15 residues. CDR1 and CDR2 (germline): SGHTA, FQGNSA. The CDR3 protein is CASSPNVGQGMEQYF. The CDR3 DNA follows: TGTGCCAGCAGCCCGAATGTCGGACAGGGGATGGAGCAGTACTTC.

The CDR3 protein is CASSSVPPDPYNEQFF. The CDR3 bases are TGTGCCAGCAGTTCCGTGCCCCCGGATCCCTACAATGAGCAGTTCTTC. The V and J genes are TRBV6-5 and TRBJ2-1; D uncertain. Germline CDR1 MNHEY, CDR2 SVGAGI. The CDR3 runs 16 residues. V lost 4 bases to trimming and J lost 2 bases, with 15 bases between them.

The chain combines TRBV11-3 with TRBJ2-1, with 8 bases that match TRBD2. This CDR3 spans 17 amino acids. CDR1 SGHNT and CDR2 YENEEA come from the germline V gene. V lost 2 bases and J lost 6; bases outside the gene matches: 12. The CDR3 sequence: CASSLKVAGGRTNEQFF. DNA for the CDR3: TGTGCCAGCAGCTTAAAAGTTGCGGGAGGCCGTACCAATGAGCAGTTCTTC.

The chain has TRBV25-1 and TRBJ1-2; D is unclear. There are 10 residues in the CDR3. The germline CDR1 and CDR2 sequences are MGHDK and SYGVNS. The V and J ends lost 3 bases and 4 bases respectively, with 0 bases between them. For the CDR3, the DNA is TGTGCCAGCAGTGACTATGGCTACACCTTC. This translates into CASSDYGYTF.

The chain employs TRBV28 and TRBJ2-7, with no clear D. The length of the CDR3 is 11 residues. The germline V gene encodes CDR1 MDHEN and CDR2 SYDVKM. With 2 bases removed from V and 3 bases from J, the gap between germline ends came to 2 bases. The CDR3: CASSLGYEQYF. CDR3 sequence (DNA): TGTGCCAGCAGTTTAGGCTACGAGCAGTACTTC. Filled out from reference TRBV28 and TRBJ2-7, the complete variable domain reads DVKVTQSSRYLVKRTGEKVFLECVQDMDHENMFWYRQDPGLGLRLIYFSYDVKMKEKGDIPEGYSVSREKKERFSLILESASTNQTSMYLCASSLGYEQYFGPGTRLTVT.

The table lists this clone with a count of one. This sequence joins TRBV6-4 and TRBJ2-2; D remains ambiguous. Trimming removed 4 bases at V and 7 bases at J, with 16 bases between. This CDR3 has 15 residues. CDR1 is MRHNA and CDR2 is SNTAGT in the germline V gene. The CDR3, as DNA: TGTGCCAGCAGTGTAGAGATCGGAACCGGCGGGGAGCTGTTTTTT. Translated, it gives CASSVEIGTGGELFF.

The gene calls are TRBV29-1 and TRBJ1-1; 8 positions agree with TRBD1. The CDR3 has 13 amino acids. The germline gives CDR1 SQVTM, CDR2 ANQGSEA. With V trimmed by 6 bases and J by 1 base, 4 bases remained unmatched. The CDR3 DNA reads as TGCAGCGTCGACAGGGGACGGAACACTGAAGCTTTCTTT. Amino acids: CSVDRGRNTEAFF.

This chain uses TRBV5-1 with TRBJ2-5; D is undetermined. The CDR3 totals 15 residues. Germline V gene data show CDR1 as SGHRS and CDR2 as YFSETQ. V gave up 0 bases and J gave up 3 bases, with 12 bases separating them. This CDR3 reads CASSLAPPTEETQYF. Written as DNA, the CDR3 is TGCGCCAGCAGCTTGGCCCCACCGACGGAAGAGACCCAGTACTTC.

This rearrangement joins TRBV5-6 to TRBJ2-3; D unresolved. Looked up from germline, CDR1 is SGHDT and CDR2 is YYEEEE. V lost 3 bases, J lost 0 bases, and 8 bases lay in between. This CDR3 spans 14 amino acids. Written as DNA, the CDR3 is TGTGCCAGCAGCTACCCCCCCAGCACAGATACGCAGTATTTT. It codes for CASSYPPSTDTQYF. Supplemented by reference TRBV5-6 and TRBJ2-3, the full variable domain reads DAGVTQSPTHLIKTRGQQVTLRCSPKSGHDTVSWYQQALGQGPQFIFQYYEEEERQRGNFPDRFSGHQFPNYSSELNVNALLLGDSALYLCASSYPPSTDTQYFGPGTRLTVL.

V usage is TRBV6-5 and J usage is TRBJ1-1; D unclear. This CDR3 contains 15 residues. Germline lookup yields CDR1 MNHEY and CDR2 SVGAGI. The V end lost 0 bases, the J end lost 4 bases, and 12 bases lay between the germline ends. CDR3 amino acids: CASSYSSFSGTEAFF. DNA of the CDR3: TGTGCCAGCAGTTACTCGTCTTTTAGTGGCACTGAAGCTTTCTTT.

The genes are TRBV29-1 and TRBJ1-1, with no clear D. Per germline, CDR1 SQVTM and CDR2 ANQGSEA. Trimming took 0 bases from V and 10 from J, leaving 12 bases between them. This CDR3 is built from 12 residues. DNA of the CDR3: TGCAGCGTTGAAGATGGCGGGCGGAGAGCTTTCTTT. Its protein product is CSVEDGGRRAFF.

This chain links TRBV6-1 with TRBJ2-5, with TRBD2 matching over 11 bases. The V and J ends lost 3 bases and 4 bases, in that order; junction bases with no gene match: 4. The germline V gene encodes CDR1 MNHNS and CDR2 SASEGT. CDR3 size: 15 residues. The CDR3 reads CASSDGLAGGETQYF. CDR3 coding DNA: TGTGCCAGCAGTGACGGCCTAGCGGGAGGAGAGACCCAGTACTTC.

The gene calls are TRBV19 and TRBJ1-1; 8 bases are shared with TRBD1. The V gene's germline CDR1 is LNHDA and CDR2 SQIVND (reference sequence). Trimming at V came to 6 bases and at J to 4 bases, leaving 10 bases not matched to a gene. There are 15 residues in the CDR3. In nucleotides, the CDR3 is TGTGCCAGTAGGCCCGACAGGGGTTTGGGCACTGAAGCTTTCTTT. This encodes CASRPDRGLGTEAFF.

The chain joins TRBV12-3 or TRBV12-4 to TRBJ2-7; D unclear. V lost 6 bases, J lost 7 bases, and 13 bases lay in between. This CDR3 has 12 amino acids. In DNA, the CDR3 is TGTGCCAGCAGCCCTGCCCCTCTAGAGCAGTACTTC. This gives the protein CASSPAPLEQYF.

This rearrangement joins TRBV27 to TRBJ2-1; D may be TRBD1 or TRBD2 (5 bases each). The CDR3 sequence is 16 residues long. CDR1 is MNHEY, CDR2 SMNVEV, per germline (reference sequence). The V gene lost 7 bases and the J gene lost 4 bases, with 20 bases spanning the gap. In DNA form, the CDR3 reads TGTGCCAGCACTCTAAGAGGGGCGGGCCTATACAATGAGCAGTTCTTC. The encoded protein is CASTLRGAGLYNEQFF.

The V call is TRBV12-2, the J call TRBJ1-4; the D call of TRBD1 is as the table states it, not checked on the DNA. TRBV12-2 is a pseudogene. The CDR3 has 16 amino acids. The CDR3 reads CASQAWDRPNNEKLFF. The CDR3 DNA reads as TGTGCAAGTCAGGCATGGGACAGACCTAATAATGAAAAACTGTTTTTT.

The rearrangement uses TRBV24-1 and TRBJ1-6; D remains ambiguous. Trimming took 4 bases from V and 7 from J, leaving 16 bases between them. The CDR3 has 16 residues. Germline-derived CDR1 and CDR2 are KGHDR and SFDVKD. The CDR3 is CATSEPGGGYNSPLHF. The CDR3, as DNA: TGTGCCACCAGTGAACCAGGAGGAGGGTACAATTCACCCCTCCACTTT.

V usage is TRBV5-6 and J usage is TRBJ2-7; 10 nucleotides match TRBD1. V lost 4 bases and J lost 6; bases outside the gene matches: 4. Germline-derived CDR1 and CDR2 are SGHDT and YYEEEE. The CDR3 contains 13 residues. DNA of the CDR3: TGTGCCAGCAGCATATGGACAGGGGGCGAGCAGTACTTC. Translation gives CASSIWTGGEQYF.

The chain combines TRBV7-9 with TRBJ1-2, with 8 bases aligning to TRBD1. Germline V lookup: CDR1 SEHNR, CDR2 FQNEAQ (reference sequence). V dropped 1 base and J dropped 3; count of bases not matched to a gene: 4. The CDR3 sequence is 15 residues long. CDR3 sequence: CASSLGTGWDYGYTF. In nucleotides, the CDR3 is TGTGCCAGCAGCTTAGGGACAGGGTGGGACTATGGCTACACCTTC.

The chain employs TRBV27 and TRBJ2-1; 9 bases agree with TRBD2. There are 15 residues in the CDR3. J lost 6 bases, V lost 6 bases, and 9 bases had no gene match. CDR1 is MNHEY, CDR2 SMNVEV, per germline (reference sequence). The CDR3 here is CASSPSPGLANEQFF. The CDR3 bases are TGTGCCAGCAGCCCTTCCCCGGGACTAGCCAATGAGCAGTTCTTC.

The J gene is TRBJ2-5, the V gene TRBV20-1; D is uncertain. Between the trimmed V and J ends, which lost 2 bases and 2 bases, there was a span of 0 bases. CDR3 length equals 10 residues. The V gene's germline CDR1 is DFQATT and CDR2 SNEGSKA (reference sequence). DNA of the CDR3: TGCAGTGCTAGACAAGAGACCCAGTACTTC. Translated: CSARQETQYF.

This chain connects TRBV5-1 to TRBJ2-2, with D unclear. Germline lookup yields CDR1 SGHRS and CDR2 YFSETQ. There are 13 residues in the CDR3. V lost 2 bases, J lost 4 bases, and 6 bases lay in between. The CDR3 coding sequence is TGCGCCAGCAGCTTTACCCTCACCGGGGAGCTGTTTTTT. Its protein is CASSFTLTGELFF.